Below are 26 T cell receptor beta chains sequenced from a single sample in a study of T cell responses to AZD1222 COVID-19 vaccine. Clones were read by immunoSEQ multiplex PCR, and TCRdb kept only the in-frame ones, dropping some. The sample holds approximately 130,000 clones, 93% seen once. The sample in question was peripheral blood, obtained on day 0 of AZD1222 vaccination. All receptors derive from an adult in good health.

This clone was seen more than once but under ten times. V usage is TRBV24-1 and J usage is TRBJ1-5, with D uncertain. The germline gives CDR1 KGHDR, CDR2 SFDVKD. The CDR3 runs 12 residues. V lost 1 base and J 6 bases, leaving 3 bases between the germline ends. CDR3 protein: CATSDLGQPQHF. CDR3 DNA sequence: TGTGCCACCAGTGATTTAGGTCAGCCCCAGCATTTT.

V and J are TRBV6-5 and TRBJ1-4; TRBD1 might be the D (5 bases). In germline, CDR1 is MNHEY, CDR2 SVGAGI. V was clipped by 4 bases and J by 0 bases, with 12 bases between them. This CDR3 has 16 residues. For the CDR3, the DNA is TGTGCCAGCAGTTCAATTTTACAGGCAACTAATGAAAAACTGTTTTTT. This codes for CASSSILQATNEKLFF.

V gene TRBV18 combines with J gene TRBJ2-2; D assignment may be TRBD1 or TRBD2 (6 bases each). Germline CDR1 and CDR2: KGHSH and LQKENI. V shed 1 base and J shed 2 bases, with 17 bases lying between them. The CDR3 is made up of 18 amino acids. CDR3 nucleotides: TGTGCCAGCTCACCACAGGGGGGATCACAATACAACACCGGGGAGCTGTTTTTT. This encodes CASSPQGGSQYNTGELFF.

The J gene is TRBJ1-2, the V gene TRBV9, with 7 bases matching TRBD1. Germline V gene lookup returns CDR1 SGDLS and CDR2 YYNGEE. The CDR3 totals 18 residues. V shed 0 bases, J shed 2 bases, and the junction held 13 bases outside the gene matches. CDR3 bases: TGTGCCAGCAGCGTAGGCTCAGGGGGTGGCTTGTACAACTATGGCTACACCTTC. It yields the protein CASSVGSGGGLYNYGYTF.

The V gene is TRBV6-1, the J gene TRBJ2-7; 9 nucleotides match TRBD2. This CDR3 spans 15 amino acids. CDR1 is MNHNS, CDR2 SASEGT, per germline. Trimming removed 1 base from V and 2 bases from J; junction bases left unmatched: 3. The CDR3 spells CASSEEGGGAYEQYF. The CDR3 bases are TGTGCCAGCAGTGAAGAAGGCGGGGGGGCCTACGAGCAGTACTTC.

CDR3 bases: TGTGCCAGCAGTGACTCAGGGCCCAACAATGAGCAGTTCTTC. Amino acids: CASSDSGPNNEQFF. The genes are TRBV6-4 and TRBJ2-1; D is uncertain. With 0 bases removed from V and 5 bases from J, the gap between germline ends came to 8 bases. This CDR3 comprises 14 residues. CDR1 MRHNA and CDR2 SNTAGT come from the germline V gene.

This chain joins TRBV30 and TRBJ2-7; D unresolved. Germline V gene lookup returns CDR1 GTSNPN and CDR2 SVGIG (reference sequence). The CDR3 consists of 14 residues. V dropped 7 bases and J dropped 0 bases, with 16 bases sitting between them. In DNA, the CDR3 is TGTGCCTCAAATAACGGCCTCAGCTCCTACGAGCAGTACTTC. Protein product: CASNNGLSSYEQYF.

The gene calls are TRBV5-8 and TRBJ2-5, with D perhaps matching TRBD2 (5 bases). Deletions cut 4 bases from V and 1 base from J, with 11 bases between. This CDR3 comprises 14 residues. CDR1 is SGHTS and CDR2 is YDEGEE in the germline V gene. The CDR3 DNA is TGTGCCAGCAGCCTGGAGGTTTTCCAAGAGACCCAGTACTTC. It translates to CASSLEVFQETQYF.

The chain links TRBV2 to TRBJ1-2; D is ambiguous. Germline loops: CDR1 SNHLY, CDR2 FYNNEI. Trimming stripped 4 bases from V and 4 bases from J, with 19 bases between. The CDR3 is made up of 16 amino acids. The CDR3 sequence is CASSGSGPLGAYGYTF. Here the CDR3 DNA reads TGTGCCAGCAGTGGTAGTGGACCCTTGGGAGCCTATGGCTACACCTTC.

The V and J genes are TRBV3-1 (or the pseudogene TRBV3-2) and TRBJ1-5, with D tentatively TRBD1 (5 bases). The V end lost 0 bases, the J end lost 11 bases, and 11 bases lay between the germline ends. The length of the CDR3 is 13 residues. The germline V gene encodes CDR1 LGHDT and CDR2 YNNKEL (reference sequence). CDR3 residues: CASSQDRGRTQHF. In DNA form, the CDR3 reads TGTGCCAGCAGCCAAGATCGGGGCCGGACCCAGCATTTT.

The chain combines TRBV3-1 (or the pseudogene TRBV3-2) with TRBJ2-7; 9 bases agree with TRBD2. The ends lost 3 bases at V and 0 bases at J; junction bases unmatched: 3. The CDR3 consists of 15 residues. Germline assignment: CDR1 LGHDT and CDR2 YNNKEL (reference sequence). Here the CDR3 DNA reads TGTGCCAGCAGCCAGATAGCGGGGGCCTCCTACGAGCAGTACTTC. Translating it yields CASSQIAGASYEQYF.

The V and J genes are TRBV29-1 and TRBJ1-2; 10 nucleotides line up with TRBD1. Trimming took 6 bases from V and 5 from J; bases not matched to a gene: 6. The CDR3 sequence is 13 residues long. Germline V CDR1 and CDR2: SQVTM, ANQGSEA. The CDR3 region has the DNA TGCAGCGTAGCGACAGGGGGCGCGTATGGCTACACCTTC. The encoded protein is CSVATGGAYGYTF.

This chain connects TRBV12-3 or TRBV12-4 to TRBJ1-6; possible D gene TRBD1, 5 bases. Trimming stripped 3 bases from V and 9 bases from J, with 6 bases between. The CDR3 totals 12 residues. CDR3 amino acids: CASSLGGSPLHF. CDR3 sequence (DNA): TGTGCCAGCAGTTTGGGGGGTTCACCCCTCCACTTT.

The chain joins TRBV27 to TRBJ1-5; no clear D. This CDR3 comprises 15 residues. V lost 2 bases and J 1 base, leaving 9 bases between the germline ends. Germline assignment: CDR1 MNHEY and CDR2 SMNVEV (reference sequence). The CDR3 region has the DNA TGTGCCAGCAGTTTAATAGCGGGGAGCAATCAGCCCCAGCATTTT. This codes for CASSLIAGSNQPQHF.

V is TRBV10-3 and J is TRBJ2-3, with 10 bases that match TRBD1. The CDR3 totals 14 residues. J lost 2 bases, V lost 6 bases, and 2 bases had no gene match. Germline V CDR1 and CDR2: ENHRY, SYGVKD. Here the CDR3 reads CAIRGQGSTDTQYF. CDR3 in DNA: TGTGCCATCAGGGGACAGGGGTCCACAGATACGCAGTATTTT.

The count of this clone is one. The chain carries TRBV19 and TRBJ2-5; TRBD2 might be the D (5 bases). The germline V and J ends were trimmed by 4 bases and 1 base, with 16 bases remaining between them. Germline V gene data show CDR1 as LNHDA and CDR2 as SQIVND (reference sequence). The CDR3 length is 16 residues. The CDR3 coding sequence is TGTGCCAGTAGTACCGGGGAGATGCCCATCCAAGAGACCCAGTACTTC. This codes for CASSTGEMPIQETQYF.

V and J are TRBV2 and TRBJ2-5; tentative D call: TRBD1 (6 bases). Germline CDR1 reads SNHLY; CDR2 reads FYNNEI. V gave up 8 bases and J gave up 6 bases, with 13 bases separating them. This CDR3 has 12 residues. The CDR3: CASRSRGKTQYF. CDR3 bases: TGTGCCAGCCGCTCCAGGGGTAAGACCCAGTACTTC.

The rearrangement joins TRBV27 to TRBJ2-7, with 13 nucleotides matching TRBD2. This CDR3 spans 14 amino acids. The germline V gene has CDR1 MNHEY and CDR2 SMNVEV (reference sequence). Unmatched junction bases numbered 2, after V lost 6 bases and J lost 3 bases. The CDR3 sequence is CASSWTSGGYEQYF. CDR3 sequence (DNA): TGTGCCAGCAGCTGGACTAGCGGGGGCTACGAGCAGTACTTC.

In nucleotides, the CDR3 is TGTGCCAGCAGCGCCGGAGGGGGGACAGGGGTCTACGAGCAGTACTTC. Its translation: CASSAGGGTGVYEQYF. The rearrangement joins TRBV9 to TRBJ2-7; 10 bases match TRBD1. Looked up from germline, CDR1 is SGDLS and CDR2 is YYNGEE. CDR3 length: 16 amino acids. V was clipped by 3 bases and J by 3 bases; unmatched bases: 9.

The chain couples TRBV5-1 to TRBJ1-4, with 10 positions matching TRBD1. CDR1 and CDR2 from the germline V gene are SGHRS and YFSETQ. The CDR3 consists of 15 residues. The V gene end was trimmed by 4 bases and the J gene end by 6 bases; junction bases not matched to a gene: 6. As DNA, the CDR3 is TGCGCCAGCAGCGCCACCGGGACAGGGGATGAAAAACTGTTTTTT. Protein sequence: CASSATGTGDEKLFF.

This sequence joins TRBV6-2 or TRBV6-3 and TRBJ1-5; D remains unclear. The CDR3 contains 12 residues. Trimming removed 2 bases at V and 9 bases at J, with 8 bases between. Germline V gene data show CDR1 as MNHEY and CDR2 as SVGEGT. The CDR3 is CASSYPYRPQHF. The CDR3 nucleotides are TGTGCCAGCAGTTACCCGTATAGGCCCCAGCATTTT.

DNA for the CDR3: TGTGCCAGCAGTTACACGATCGGTAGCAATCAGCCCCAGCATTTT. This encodes CASSYTIGSNQPQHF. The chain is built from TRBV6-5 and TRBJ1-5, with no clear D. From germline, CDR1 is MNHEY and CDR2 SVGAGI. CDR3 length: 15 amino acids. The germline V and J ends were trimmed by 2 bases and 0 bases, with 8 bases remaining between them.

The J gene is TRBJ1-1, the V gene TRBV11-2; possible D gene TRBD1, 5 bases. Trimming left V 4 bases short and J 4 bases short, with 13 bases between. The CDR3 has 14 amino acids. Germline V gene lookup returns CDR1 SGHAT and CDR2 FQNNGV. The DNA for the CDR3 is TGTGCCAGCAGCTCCCGGGGGGTAAGCACTGAAGCTTTCTTT. It translates to CASSSRGVSTEAFF.

Written as DNA, the CDR3 is TGTGCCAGCAGCTTAGCGCCGACAGGGGTCCTTCAGCCCCAGCATTTT. Translated: CASSLAPTGVLQPQHF. The chain carries TRBV7-2 and TRBJ1-5, with 8 nucleotides matching TRBD1. The junction had 7 bases not matched to a gene; V was cut back by 0 bases and J by 6 bases. There are 16 residues in the CDR3. Per germline, CDR1 SGHTA and CDR2 FQGNSA. The variable domain in full, with the rest retrieved from reference TRBV7-2 and TRBJ1-5, is GAGVSQSPSNKVTEKGKDVELRCDPISGHTALYWYRQSLGQGLEFLIYFQGNSAPDKSGLPSDRFSAERTGGSVSTLTIQRTQQEDSAVYLCASSLAPTGVLQPQHFGDGTRLSIL.

The chain is built from TRBV6-5 and TRBJ2-7; the D gene could be TRBD1 or TRBD2 (5 bases each). V lost 5 bases and J lost 6, with 20 bases in between. Looked up from germline, CDR1 is MNHEY and CDR2 is SVGAGI. The CDR3 has 15 amino acids. For the CDR3, the DNA is TGTGCCAGCAGTAACTGGGTAGGGACGGCTAGCGAGCAGTACTTC. Protein: CASSNWVGTASEQYF.

This clone appeared once. The chain recombines TRBV5-4 with TRBJ1-1; D uncertain. The CDR3 is made up of 15 amino acids. Trimming removed 1 base from V and 1 base from J, with 11 bases in between. Germline V gene sequence: CDR1 SGHNT, CDR2 YYREEE (reference sequence). The CDR3 protein is CASSLTRTENTEAFF. CDR3 sequence (DNA): TGTGCCAGCAGCTTGACCCGGACGGAGAACACTGAAGCTTTCTTT.